A selection of T cell receptor beta chains follows, all from one sample in a study of human T cells and chemical hapten exposure. MiXCR, run by TCRdb on the RACE reads, gives a single entry per CDR3 protein. The sample consists of about 80,000 distinct CDR3 sequences, around 7.8% of them appearing once. This specimen was whole blood, taken in connection with sensitization to the hapten diphenylcyclopropenone (DPC). The receptor set was obtained from a woman in her 30s with alopecia areata. Some clones in this sample may be carry-over from other donors' samples. The CDR3 runs from the conserved cysteine through the conserved F or W. The D gene is left open where the match is weak. Clone size is not always given. Where it is, it says once, few, many or a class for expanded clones.

CDR3aa: CSVAGTGAVNTEAFF
CDR3nt: TGCAGCGTCGCAGGGACAGGGGCCGTGAACACTGAAGCTTTCTTT
v_gene: TRBV29-1
abundance: .
d_gene: TRBD1
j_gene: TRBJ1-1

CDR3aa: CASSLGTVQETQYF
CDR3nt: TGCGCCAGCAGCTTAGGGACAGTACAAGAGACCCAGTACTTC
v_gene: TRBV5-1
abundance: .
d_gene: TRBD1
j_gene: TRBJ2-5

CDR3aa: CASSPLGEGNQPQHF
CDR3nt: TGTGCCAGCAGCCCCCTTGGCGAGGGCAATCAGCCCCAGCATTTT
v_gene: TRBV7-9
abundance: .
d_gene: .
j_gene: TRBJ1-5

CDR3aa: CASSPTSVPDTQYF
CDR3nt: TGTGCCAGCAGCCCGACTAGCGTTCCAGATACGCAGTATTTT
v_gene: TRBV3-1
abundance: .
d_gene: TRBD2
j_gene: TRBJ2-3

CDR3aa: CASSSNRGLGNTEAFF
CDR3nt: TGTGCCAGCAGTTCAAACAGGGGGCTCGGGAACACTGAAGCTTTCTTT
v_gene: TRBV12-3/TRBV12-4
abundance: .
d_gene: TRBD1
j_gene: TRBJ1-1

CDR3aa: CSARQGLAYEQYF
CDR3nt: TGCAGTGCTAGACAGGGATTGGCCTACGAGCAGTACTTC
v_gene: TRBV20-1
abundance: many
d_gene: .
j_gene: TRBJ2-7

CDR3aa: CASSLSIPEQFF
CDR3nt: TGTGCCAGCAGCTTATCGATCCCAGAGCAGTTCTTC
v_gene: TRBV11-2
abundance: many
d_gene: .
j_gene: TRBJ2-1

CDR3aa: CASSEWGGDTQYF
CDR3nt: TGCGCCAGCAGCGAATGGGGGGGAGATACGCAGTATTTT
v_gene: TRBV5-1
abundance: many
d_gene: TRBD2
j_gene: TRBJ2-3

CDR3aa: CSARGLREAFF
CDR3nt: TGCAGTGCTAGAGGGCTGAGGGAAGCTTTCTTT
v_gene: TRBV20-1
abundance: many
d_gene: .
j_gene: TRBJ1-1

CDR3aa: CASGSRSNEQFF
CDR3nt: TGTGCTAGTGGATCGAGGAGCAATGAGCAGTTCTTC
v_gene: TRBV12-5
abundance: many
d_gene: .
j_gene: TRBJ2-1

CDR3aa: CSARAHVGYGYTF
CDR3nt: TGCAGTGCTAGAGCCCATGTAGGCTATGGCTACACCTTC
v_gene: TRBV20-1
abundance: few
d_gene: .
j_gene: TRBJ1-2

CDR3aa: CASSQERGVLYF
CDR3nt: TGTGCCAGCAGCCAAGAAAGGGGAGTCCTGTATTTT
v_gene: TRBV3-1
abundance: .
d_gene: .
j_gene: TRBJ2-3

CDR3aa: CASSLEAGVTEAFF
CDR3nt: TGTGCCAGCAGTTTAGAAGCCGGCGTCACTGAAGCTTTCTTT
v_gene: TRBV12-3/TRBV12-4
abundance: many
d_gene: .
j_gene: TRBJ1-1

CDR3aa: CSARDRGGVHGYTF
CDR3nt: TGCAGTGCTAGAGATCGGGGCGGGGTTCATGGCTACACCTTC
v_gene: TRBV20-1
abundance: many
d_gene: .
j_gene: TRBJ1-2

CDR3aa: CASSYQRDTEAFF
CDR3nt: TGTGCCAGCAGTTACCAGAGAGACACTGAAGCTTTCTTT
v_gene: TRBV6-5
abundance: many
d_gene: .
j_gene: TRBJ1-1

CDR3aa: CASRWDSTEAFF
CDR3nt: TGTGCCAGCAGATGGGACAGCACTGAAGCTTTCTTT
v_gene: TRBV12-3/TRBV12-4
abundance: .
d_gene: TRBD1
j_gene: TRBJ1-1

CDR3aa: CASSEGAGGGAFREQFF
CDR3nt: TGTGCCAGCAGCGAGGGGGCTGGTGGGGGGGCCTTTCGTGAGCAGTTCTTC
v_gene: TRBV5-4
abundance: .
d_gene: .
j_gene: TRBJ2-1

CDR3aa: CASSQPGRRSWRNTEAFF
CDR3nt: TGTGCCAGCAGCCAGCCCGGGCGGAGGTCGTGGCGGAACACTGAAGCTTTCTTT
v_gene: TRBV3-1
abundance: many
d_gene: .
j_gene: TRBJ1-1

CDR3aa: CASSPQREYTEAFF
CDR3nt: TGTGCCAGCAGCCCTCAGCGGGAGTACACTGAAGCTTTCTTT
v_gene: TRBV3-1
abundance: .
d_gene: .
j_gene: TRBJ1-1

CDR3aa: CASSLNGPPTNEKLFF
CDR3nt: TGTGCCAGCAGCTTGAACGGCCCCCCAACTAATGAAAAACTGTTTTTT
v_gene: TRBV5-4
abundance: few
d_gene: .
j_gene: TRBJ1-4

CDR3aa: CASSLANRGRSYEQYF
CDR3nt: TGTGCCAGCAGCTTAGCTAATAGAGGGAGATCCTACGAGCAGTACTTC
v_gene: TRBV7-6
abundance: .
d_gene: .
j_gene: TRBJ2-7

CDR3aa: CASSQVPGGSSYNEQFF
CDR3nt: TGCGCCAGCAGCCAAGTCCCGGGGGGGAGCTCCTACAATGAGCAGTTCTTC
v_gene: TRBV4-1
abundance: many
d_gene: TRBD2
j_gene: TRBJ2-1

CDR3aa: CASRGGDEQFF
CDR3nt: TGTGCCAGCAGGGGGGGGGATGAGCAGTTCTTC
v_gene: TRBV2
abundance: many
d_gene: TRBD2
j_gene: TRBJ2-1

CDR3aa: CASSMRATGNTIYF
CDR3nt: TGTGCCAGCAGCATGAGGGCAACCGGAAACACCATATATTTT
v_gene: TRBV21-1
abundance: few
d_gene: .
j_gene: TRBJ1-3

CDR3aa: CASSSTGQGQPQHF
CDR3nt: TGTGCCAGCAGCTCAACGGGCCAAGGACAGCCCCAGCATTTT
v_gene: TRBV7-2
abundance: few
d_gene: .
j_gene: TRBJ1-5